The next 21 T cell receptor beta chains were all read from a single sample in a study of OX40 agonist ivuxolimab in advanced cancers. Produced via immunoSEQ multiplex PCR; TCRdb's table is partial and in-frame only. Among about 10,000 clones listed, 79% were seen once. Sequences were derived from CD4+ or CD8+ T cells sorted from blood, sampled in a trial of the OX40 agonist ivuxolimab. These receptors originate from an adult with an advanced solid tumor such as melanoma, head and neck, liver or kidney cancer.

This chain connects TRBV27 to TRBJ1-2; D is undetermined. This CDR3 contains 15 residues. Germline V CDR1 and CDR2: MNHEY, SMNVEV (reference sequence). Trimming took off 3 bases at V and 3 bases at J, with 14 bases between the two ends. The CDR3 nucleotides read TGTGCCAGCAGTTTTGGGTCGGCCTACCACTATGGCTACACCTTC. Translating gives CASSFGSAYHYGYTF.

This clone has a single count. The CDR3 bases are TGTGCCAGCAGCGTTGAGGGCAGGTTTGACGAGCAGTACTTC. This encodes CASSVEGRFDEQYF. V gene TRBV9 combines with J gene TRBJ2-7, with TRBD2 as a possible D gene (5 bases). This CDR3 has 14 residues. CDR1 and CDR2 from the germline V gene are SGDLS and YYNGEE. Trimming pared 2 bases from V and 5 bases from J, leaving 14 bases between.

V usage is TRBV6-1 and J usage is TRBJ2-3; the D gene is possibly TRBD2 (6 bases). CDR1 MNHNS and CDR2 SASEGT come from the germline V gene. V lost 1 base to trimming and J lost 2 bases, with 16 bases between them. This CDR3 region has 17 residues. In DNA, the CDR3 is TGTGCCAGCAGTGAAGTATCGGAGGGATCCCCCACAGATACGCAGTATTTT. Translation gives CASSEVSEGSPTDTQYF.

Only a few counts were recorded for this clone. This chain joins TRBV2 and TRBJ2-5, with D possibly TRBD1 on 5 matching bases. The V and J ends lost 7 bases and 3 bases respectively, with 12 bases between them. The CDR3 sequence is 13 residues long. Germline CDR1 and CDR2: SNHLY and FYNNEI. The CDR3 sequence is CASTTGGKETQYF. Here the CDR3 DNA reads TGTGCCAGCACCACAGGCGGTAAAGAGACCCAGTACTTC.

V is TRBV4-2 and J is TRBJ1-2; D possibly corresponds to TRBD1 (6 bases). Germline V gene lookup returns CDR1 LGHNA and CDR2 YNFKEQ. V gave up 0 bases and J gave up 5 bases, with 19 bases separating them. This CDR3 is built from 17 residues. The chain's CDR3 is CASSQEAKVGGPYGYTF. The CDR3 DNA is TGTGCCAGCAGCCAAGAAGCCAAAGTTGGGGGCCCATATGGCTACACCTTC.

This clone was found a few times. CDR3 loop: CASSNSGTRANYGYTF. CDR3 in DNA: TGTGCCAGCAGCAACTCTGGGACACGCGCTAACTATGGCTACACCTTC. The V call is TRBV13, the J call TRBJ1-2; D is possibly TRBD1 (6 bases). V gave up 5 bases and J gave up 0 bases, with 16 bases separating them. Germline CDR1 PRHDT, CDR2 FYEKMQ (reference sequence). This CDR3 spans 16 amino acids.

The chain recombines TRBV19 with TRBJ2-1; D may correspond to TRBD1 or TRBD2 (5 bases each). Trimming left V 5 bases short and J 6 bases short, with 14 bases between. CDR1 is LNHDA and CDR2 is SQIVND in the germline V gene (reference sequence). The CDR3 length is 14 residues. The CDR3 reads CASSSFRGVNEQFF. CDR3 bases: TGTGCCAGTAGTTCCTTTAGAGGGGTCAATGAGCAGTTCTTC. The whole variable domain, filled in from reference TRBV19 and TRBJ2-1, reads DGGITQSPKYLFRKEGQNVTLSCEQNLNHDAMYWYRQDPGQGLRLIYYSQIVNDFQKGDIAEGYSVSREKKESFPLTVTSAQKNPTAFYLCASSSFRGVNEQFFGPGTRLTVL.

The rearrangement links TRBV28 to TRBJ2-7, with a weak D call TRBD1 (5 bases). Germline V gives CDR1 MDHEN, CDR2 SYDVKM. This CDR3 has 13 amino acids. Trimming cost V 6 bases and J 5 bases, with 14 bases left between them. DNA of the CDR3: TGTGCCAGCAGCCCGAACCTCAGGGACGAGCAGTACTTC. Its translation is CASSPNLRDEQYF.

This chain uses TRBV9 with TRBJ2-1, with 7 bases identical to TRBD1. This CDR3 has 16 amino acids. CDR1 and CDR2 from the germline V gene are SGDLS and YYNGEE. V trimming: 3 bases; J trimming: 4 bases; junction bases outside the gene matches: 10. The CDR3 sequence is CASSATTGVEYNEQFF. The CDR3 nucleotides read TGTGCCAGCAGCGCTACAACAGGGGTGGAGTACAATGAGCAGTTCTTC.

The chain couples TRBV7-3 to TRBJ2-5, with D perhaps TRBD1 (5 bases). The V end was cut by 3 bases, the J end by 2 bases, with 19 bases between. CDR1 is SGHTA, CDR2 FQGTGA, per germline. The CDR3 contains 17 residues. The CDR3 reads CASSFRARMNLQETQYF. The CDR3 bases are TGTGCCAGCAGCTTCAGGGCGAGGATGAATCTACAAGAGACCCAGTACTTC.

This rearrangement joins TRBV28 to TRBJ1-2; no reliable D call. Germline loops: CDR1 MDHEN, CDR2 SYDVKM. V was cut by 2 bases and J by 5 bases, with 9 bases left in between. The length of the CDR3 is 13 residues. The CDR3 spells CASSLGRTYGYTF. Here the CDR3 DNA reads TGTGCCAGCAGTTTAGGACGGACTTATGGCTACACCTTC.

This rearrangement joins TRBV5-1 to TRBJ2-3; no firm D call. The CDR3 has 13 amino acids. Trimming pared 3 bases from V and 4 bases from J, leaving 9 bases between. Germline values: CDR1 SGHRS, CDR2 YFSETQ. The CDR3, as DNA: TGCGCCAGCAGCTCCCGTAGCCCAGATACGCAGTATTTT. Amino acids: CASSSRSPDTQYF.

This clone was picked up a small number of times. The V call is TRBV19, the J call TRBJ2-1, with 12 bases that match TRBD2. This CDR3 is built from 18 residues. The V segment lost 2 bases and the J segment 0 bases; nucleotides outside the gene matches: 5. Per germline, CDR1 LNHDA and CDR2 SQIVND (reference sequence). CDR3 in DNA: TGTGCCAGTAGTATAATGGGGACTAGCGGGCACTCCTACAATGAGCAGTTCTTC. The encoded protein is CASSIMGTSGHSYNEQFF.

V gene TRBV11-2 combines with J gene TRBJ2-3; 7 bases align to TRBD1. V lost 2 bases, J lost 5 bases, and 10 bases stayed unmatched. The CDR3 is 16 amino acids. Germline lookup yields CDR1 SGHAT and CDR2 FQNNGV. The CDR3 DNA is TGTGCCAGCAGCTTAAGCACCGGGACAGACCTAGATACGCAGTATTTT. Its translation: CASSLSTGTDLDTQYF.

V usage is TRBV28 and J usage is TRBJ1-5; D is possibly TRBD1 (6 bases). V was shortened by 7 bases and J by 7 bases, with 17 bases between the two germline ends. There are 14 residues in the CDR3. The germline V gene has CDR1 MDHEN and CDR2 SYDVKM. CDR3 residues: CASKQTGGLQPQHF. CDR3 in DNA: TGTGCCAGCAAACAGACAGGCGGCCTCCAGCCCCAGCATTTT.

V is TRBV27 and J is TRBJ2-7, with TRBD2 matching 7 bases. This CDR3 is 15 amino acids long. Germline CDR1 MNHEY, CDR2 SMNVEV (reference sequence). The J segment lost 3 bases and the V segment lost 2 bases, leaving 7 bases of the junction unmatched. CDR3 amino acids: CASSLRSAGVYEQYF. CDR3 bases: TGTGCCAGCAGTTTACGGTCGGCGGGAGTCTACGAGCAGTACTTC.

In this sample, this clone turned up a few times. In DNA form, the CDR3 reads TGTGCCAGCAGCCAAGGGGCGGTGGAGGGCACAGATACGCAGTATTTT. It specifies CASSQGAVEGTDTQYF. J is TRBJ2-3 and V is TRBV4-2; possibly TRBD2 for D (5 bases). This CDR3 spans 16 amino acids. Germline V lookup: CDR1 LGHNA, CDR2 YNFKEQ. The V end was cut by 1 base, the J end by 1 base, with 12 bases between.

The rearrangement joins TRBV7-8 to TRBJ1-5; a weak D match, TRBD1 (6 bases). The V end was cut by 5 bases, the J end by 3 bases, with 14 bases between. The CDR3 runs to 15 residues. Germline V gene data show CDR1 as SGHVS and CDR2 as FQNEAQ. This CDR3 reads CASSILQGPNQPQHF. The CDR3 nucleotides are TGTGCCAGCAGCATCCTACAGGGCCCCAATCAGCCCCAGCATTTT.

The gene calls are TRBV5-5 and TRBJ1-5; no clear D. Germline V CDR1 and CDR2: SGHKS, YYEKEE (reference sequence). CDR3 length equals 14 residues. Trimming took 0 bases from V and 4 from J, leaving 8 bases between them. The CDR3 protein is CASSLDGLNQPQHF. CDR3 nucleotide sequence: TGTGCCAGCAGCTTGGACGGGTTAAATCAGCCCCAGCATTTT.

The chain combines TRBV6-1 with TRBJ1-3; D remains unclear. The germline V and J ends were trimmed by 0 bases and 0 bases, with 6 bases remaining between them. CDR1 MNHNS and CDR2 SASEGT come from the germline V gene. The CDR3 spans 15 residues. Written as DNA, the CDR3 is TGTGCCAGCAGTGAAGCCCCCAACTCTGGAAACACCATATATTTT. Amino acid sequence: CASSEAPNSGNTIYF.

The genes are TRBV14 and TRBJ2-5; 13 nucleotides match TRBD2. The V and J ends lost 1 base and 3 bases, in that order; junction bases with no gene match: 11. The CDR3 runs to 19 residues. The germline V gene has CDR1 SGHDN and CDR2 FVKESK. The CDR3 region has the DNA TGTGCCAGCAGCCAAGTGGGGACCGGGACTAGCGGGGCAAAAGAGACCCAGTACTTC. Its protein product is CASSQVGTGTSGAKETQYF.